Presented here are 21 T cell receptor beta chains from one specimen sequenced in a study of control samples from healthy donors and cancer patients. The table came from immunoSEQ multiplex PCR; TCRdb's copy has only in-frame clones and leaves some out. Of about 19,000 clones in the sample, 84% were seen once. Sequencing input: PBMCs. The receptors come from a woman aged 65 to 85 with lung cancer.

J is TRBJ1-1 and V is TRBV6-5; D unresolved. V lost 4 bases, J lost 1 base, and 13 bases lay in between. This CDR3 spans 15 amino acids. CDR1 and CDR2 (germline): MNHEY, SVGAGI. DNA of the CDR3: TGTGCCAGCAGTTTCTTCCGGGATCAGAACACTGAAGCTTTCTTT. As protein: CASSFFRDQNTEAFF.

The CDR3 is CSARQGENQPQHF. CDR3 DNA: TGCAGCGCCCGACAGGGGGAAAATCAGCCCCAGCATTTT. The chain employs TRBV29-1 and TRBJ1-5, with 9 bases fitting TRBD1. The CDR3 covers 13 residues. V gave up 7 bases and J gave up 4 bases; unmatched junction bases: 5. Germline lookup yields CDR1 SQVTM and CDR2 ANQGSEA.

V is TRBV21-1 and J is TRBJ2-2; TRBD1 is taken as the D call from the table, unchecked against the DNA. TRBV21-1 is listed as a pseudogene. The CDR3 runs to 17 residues. The chain's CDR3 is CASSTPLGRGNTGELFF. CDR3 coding DNA: TGTGCCAGCAGCACCCCCTTGGGCAGGGGGAACACCGGGGAGCTGTTTTTT.

The chain carries TRBV7-9 and TRBJ1-2, with TRBD1 identical over 7 bases. Germline V gene lookup returns CDR1 SEHNR and CDR2 FQNEAQ (reference sequence). There are 16 residues in the CDR3. V shed 4 bases and J 0 bases; nucleotides not matched to a gene: 8. The CDR3 region is CASSSQQGTANYGYTF. The DNA for the CDR3 is TGTGCCAGCAGCTCTCAACAGGGGACCGCTAACTATGGCTACACCTTC.

The genes are TRBV7-2 and TRBJ1-3; D remains unclear. The CDR3 runs to 18 residues. V lost 1 base to trimming and J lost 0 bases, with 16 bases between them. Germline V lookup: CDR1 SGHTA, CDR2 FQGNSA. CDR3: CASSLEFGGRFSGNTIYF. CDR3 coding DNA: TGTGCCAGCAGCTTAGAGTTTGGCGGACGGTTCTCTGGAAACACCATATATTTT.

The J gene is TRBJ2-7, the V gene TRBV9, with D possibly TRBD2 on 6 matching bases. The CDR3 has 19 amino acids. V dropped 0 bases and J dropped 0 bases, with 22 bases sitting between them. Germline lookup yields CDR1 SGDLS and CDR2 YYNGEE. DNA of the CDR3: TGTGCCAGCAGCGTAGATCCTTCGCGGGGCAAGGGACTCTCCTACGAGCAGTACTTC. This translates into CASSVDPSRGKGLSYEQYF.

This clone occurred once. V is TRBV7-9 and J is TRBJ2-1; D possibly corresponds to TRBD2 (6 bases). Germline CDR1 reads SEHNR; CDR2 reads FQNEAQ (reference sequence). Trimming shortened V by 5 bases and J by 0 bases, and 14 bases separated the two germline ends. The CDR3 extends over 16 amino acids. In DNA, the CDR3 is TGTGCCAGCAGCCCATGGGGGGAGAGCTCCTACAATGAGCAGTTCTTC. This codes for CASSPWGESSYNEQFF.

Remarks on this clone: A read error may account for a junction end that differs from germline. The chain is built from TRBV7-7 and TRBJ2-2, with 7 bases matching TRBD1. CDR3 size: 15 residues. Germline CDR1 reads SSHAT; CDR2 reads FNYEAQ (reference sequence). This CDR3 reads CASRGSTQGTGELFF. CDR3 DNA sequence: TGTGCTAGCAGGGGGTCGACGCAGGGGACCGGGGAGCTGTTTTTT.

The V and J genes are TRBV21-1 and TRBJ2-2; the table's D call, TRBD1, was not checked against the DNA. TRBV21-1 is a pseudogene segment. The CDR3 sequence is 14 residues long. CDR3 amino acids: CAARGTVNTGELFF. CDR3 sequence (DNA): TGTGCCGCTCGCGGGACAGTAAACACCGGGGAGCTGTTTTTT.

This chain joins TRBV7-2 and TRBJ2-3; 7 bases fit TRBD2. CDR1 is SGHTA, CDR2 FQGNSA, per germline. Unmatched junction bases numbered 6, after V lost 6 bases and J lost 0 bases. The CDR3 runs to 15 residues. CDR3 loop: CASSSAGRSTDTQYF. For the CDR3, the DNA is TGTGCCAGCAGTTCAGCCGGGAGGAGCACAGATACGCAGTATTTT.

Sample share makes this clone medium-sized. The chain's CDR3 is CASSLEGSQHPYEQYF. In DNA, the CDR3 is TGTGCCAGCAGCTTAGAGGGGAGCCAACACCCCTACGAGCAGTACTTC. V gene TRBV7-9 combines with J gene TRBJ2-7; either TRBD1 or TRBD2 may fit D (5 bases each). CDR1 and CDR2 (germline): SEHNR, FQNEAQ (reference sequence). V was trimmed by 1 base and J by 2 bases, leaving 15 bases between them. CDR3 length equals 16 residues. The variable domain in full, completed from reference TRBV7-9 and TRBJ2-7, reads DTGVSQNPRHKITKRGQNVTFRCDPISEHNRLYWYRQTLGQGPEFLTYFQNEAQLEKSRLLSDRFSAERPKGSFSTLEIQRTEQGDSAMYLCASSLEGSQHPYEQYFGPGTRLTVT.

In this sample, this clone turned up a few times. The gene calls are TRBV11-2 and TRBJ1-5, with D unresolved. The CDR3 loop spans 15 amino acids. Trimming left V 5 bases short and J 4 bases short, with 15 bases between. CDR1 is SGHAT and CDR2 is FQNNGV in the germline V gene. The CDR3 sequence is CASSQIRSGNQPQHF. Written as DNA, the CDR3 is TGTGCCAGCAGCCAAATTAGGAGCGGGAATCAGCCCCAGCATTTT.

This clone occurred once. The rearrangement links TRBV19 to TRBJ2-1; D is ambiguous. Trimming removed 1 base from V and 0 bases from J, with 7 bases in between. Per germline, CDR1 LNHDA and CDR2 SQIVND (reference sequence). The CDR3 has 15 residues. CDR3 region: CASSIAPSSYNEQFF. Here the CDR3 DNA reads TGTGCCAGTAGTATAGCACCGAGCTCCTACAATGAGCAGTTCTTC.

The chain combines TRBV28 with TRBJ2-7; possibly TRBD1 for D (7 bases). The CDR3 totals 14 residues. Looked up from germline, CDR1 is MDHEN and CDR2 is SYDVKM. V was cut by 6 bases and J by 5 bases, with 17 bases left in between. The DNA of the CDR3 is TGTGCCAGCAGGGATTACAGGGGAGGCAACGAGCAGTACTTC. It yields the protein CASRDYRGGNEQYF.

The chain is built from TRBV7-2 and TRBJ2-5; weak D call: TRBD1 (5 bases). The V and J ends lost 2 bases and 5 bases respectively, with 12 bases between them. The CDR3 spans 14 residues. The V gene's germline CDR1 is SGHTA and CDR2 FQGNSA. CDR3 residues: CASSLYQGSETQYF. CDR3 in DNA: TGTGCCAGCAGCTTATATCAGGGTTCCGAGACCCAGTACTTC.

The chain recombines TRBV19 with TRBJ2-5, with D possibly matching TRBD1 (5 bases). Germline assignment: CDR1 LNHDA and CDR2 SQIVND (reference sequence). The CDR3 is 13 residues long. V shed 6 bases and J shed 0 bases, with 8 bases lying between them. This chain's CDR3 is CASSWTHQETQYF. DNA of the CDR3: TGTGCCAGTAGCTGGACACACCAAGAGACCCAGTACTTC.

The chain uses TRBV5-6 and TRBJ2-3; tentatively, D is TRBD1 (6 bases). CDR1 is SGHDT, CDR2 YYEEEE, per germline. The CDR3 is made up of 15 amino acids. V lost 0 bases and J lost 3, with 11 bases in between. CDR3 DNA sequence: TGTGCCAGCAGCTTGGTCAGGGGCGAGACAGATACGCAGTATTTT. It codes for CASSLVRGETDTQYF.

The chain carries TRBV9 and TRBJ2-1; 9 bases align to TRBD2. The germline gives CDR1 SGDLS, CDR2 YYNGEE. V dropped 0 bases and J dropped 1; count of bases not matched to a gene: 5. This CDR3 contains 17 residues. In DNA, the CDR3 is TGTGCCAGCAGCGTAGACCCTAGCGGGAAGTCCTACAATGAGCAGTTCTTC. Translated, it gives CASSVDPSGKSYNEQFF.

In this sample, this clone turned up once. The J gene is TRBJ2-3, the V gene TRBV20-1; D is unclear. The V gene lost 5 bases and the J gene lost 4 bases, with 7 bases spanning the gap. This CDR3 has 11 amino acids. Germline lookup yields CDR1 DFQATT and CDR2 SNEGSKA (reference sequence). The CDR3 sequence: CSAENADTQYF. The DNA of the CDR3 is TGCAGTGCTGAAAATGCAGATACGCAGTATTTT.

The chain is built from TRBV28 and TRBJ1-2; D is ambiguous. V gave up 0 bases and J gave up 4 bases, with 9 bases separating them. Germline V gene sequence: CDR1 MDHEN, CDR2 SYDVKM. The CDR3 runs 14 residues. CDR3 bases: TGTGCCAGCAGTTTATGGGCCGGGAGCTATGGCTACACCTTC. Encoded protein: CASSLWAGSYGYTF.

This chain uses TRBV30 with TRBJ2-6, with no clear D. Germline values: CDR1 GTSNPN, CDR2 SVGIG (reference sequence). V was cut by 5 bases and J by 2 bases, with 4 bases left in between. The CDR3 totals 12 residues. CDR3 nucleotides: TGTGCCTGGGTAACTGGGGCCAACGTCCTGACTTTC. The encoded protein is CAWVTGANVLTF.